These 24 T cell receptor beta chains were sequenced from one sample in a study of blood T cells in healthy people across ages. Using a J-beta primer mix together with a sample-barcoded 5' primer, a second PCR was run for roughly 7 to 12 cycles. Each CDR3 protein gets one entry after TCRdb re-called the 5' RACE reads with MiXCR. The sample consists of approximately 960,000 distinct CDR3 sequences, roughly 29% of them appearing once. This same sample was also taken into another study, of T cells of mothers and their children.

Sample: blood. The receptors originated from a woman aged 40-49 years in good health.

This clonotype was picked up a small number of times. The chain joins TRBV7-9 to TRBJ1-3, with a possible D match to TRBD1 (5 bases). Germline assignment: CDR1 SEHNR and CDR2 FQNEAQ (reference sequence). Trimming stripped 3 bases from V and 2 bases from J, with 14 bases between. This CDR3 spans 16 amino acids. CDR3 nucleotides: TGTGCCAGCAGCTTGCGGAGCAGGGAGGCTGGAAACACCATATATTTT. This gives the protein CASSLRSREAGNTIYF.

This chain connects TRBV6-5 to TRBJ2-7; D unresolved. The CDR3 length is 13 residues. Deletions cut 0 bases from V and 4 bases from J, with 7 bases between. Germline lookup yields CDR1 MNHEY and CDR2 SVGAGI. DNA for the CDR3: TGTGCCAGCAGTTACTCGAAAGCGTACGAGCAGTACTTC. Translation gives CASSYSKAYEQYF.

The rearrangement uses TRBV7-2 and TRBJ2-7, with 7 positions matching TRBD2. The V gene end was trimmed by 6 bases and the J gene end by 0 bases; junction bases not matched to a gene: 8. Per the germline V gene, CDR1 is SGHTA and CDR2 is FQGNSA. The CDR3 spans 15 residues. The CDR3: CASSAVGGNSYEQYF. The DNA for the CDR3 is TGTGCCAGCAGTGCCGTCGGGGGGAACTCCTACGAGCAGTACTTC. Full variable domain (rest looked up from reference TRBV7-2 and TRBJ2-7): GAGVSQSPSNKVTEKGKDVELRCDPISGHTALYWYRQSLGQGLEFLIYFQGNSAPDKSGLPSDRFSAERTGGSVSTLTIQRTQQEDSAVYLCASSAVGGNSYEQYFGPGTRLTVT.

This clonotype occurred a few times. V gene TRBV19 combines with J gene TRBJ1-2; weak D call: TRBD1 (6 bases). This CDR3 contains 13 residues. Deletions cut 3 bases from V and 4 bases from J, with 9 bases between. Germline V gives CDR1 LNHDA, CDR2 SQIVND (reference sequence). CDR3 in amino acids: CASSMGAGYGYTF. The CDR3 region has the DNA TGTGCCAGTAGTATGGGGGCAGGCTATGGCTACACCTTC.

This chain links TRBV6-5 with TRBJ2-2, with D unclear. This CDR3 has 16 residues. In germline, CDR1 is MNHEY, CDR2 SVGAGI. V lost 3 bases and J 0 bases, leaving 11 bases between the germline ends. The CDR3 DNA sequence: TGTGCCAGCAGTTATGATAGAGGAGCGAACACCGGGGAGCTGTTTTTT. Translated: CASSYDRGANTGELFF.

In this sample, this clonotype turned up once. The chain uses TRBV4-2 and TRBJ1-1; D unclear. The CDR3 is 13 amino acids. Looked up from germline, CDR1 is LGHNA and CDR2 is YNFKEQ. V was clipped by 6 bases and J by 2 bases, with 10 bases between them. CDR3 nucleotides: TGTGCCAGCAGAGGGCCCATCAACACTGAAGCTTTCTTT. Translated, it gives CASRGPINTEAFF.

Regarding this clonotype: Mismatch with germline at one junction end may stem from a read error. The chain links TRBV12-3 or TRBV12-4 to TRBJ2-3; D gene ambiguous. The CDR3 totals 14 residues. The CDR3 reads CASSFIASTDAQYF. The CDR3 region has the DNA TGTGCCAGCAGTTTTATAGCAAGCACAGATGCGCAGTATTTT.

This clonotype has only a few counts. This chain uses TRBV7-9 with TRBJ2-7; 7 bases align to TRBD1. The J segment lost 3 bases and the V segment lost 5 bases, leaving 10 bases of the junction unmatched. The germline gives CDR1 SEHNR, CDR2 FQNEAQ (reference sequence). The CDR3 consists of 15 residues. CDR3 sequence: CASSHIGQEGYEQYF. The CDR3 coding sequence is TGTGCCAGCAGCCATATAGGACAGGAAGGCTACGAGCAGTACTTC.

The chain employs TRBV4-3 and TRBJ1-2; D ambiguous. Germline assignment: CDR1 LGHNA and CDR2 YSLEER. V lost 4 bases and J 4 bases, leaving 13 bases between the germline ends. The CDR3 contains 14 residues. The DNA of the CDR3 is TGCGCCAGCAGCCTGGGCAGTAGGAGCTATGGCTACACCTTC. Its translation: CASSLGSRSYGYTF.

This clonotype was detected a few times. Just one base apart from a much larger clone, this may be a read error. The J gene is TRBJ2-3, the V gene TRBV11-2; D might be TRBD1 (6 bases). Germline assignment: CDR1 SGHAT and CDR2 FQNNGV. This CDR3 has 13 residues. CDR3 protein: CTSSTRGGDTQYF. The CDR3 DNA follows: TGTACCAGCAGTACCAGGGGTGGGGATACGCAGTATTTT. Combining the CDR3 with reference TRBV11-2 and TRBJ2-3 gives the whole variable domain EAGVAQSPRYKIIEKRQSVAFWCNPISGHATLYWYQQILGQGPKLLIQFQNNGVVDDSQLPKDRFSAERLKGVDSTLKIQPAKLEDSAVYLCTSSTRGGDTQYFGPGTRLTVL.

This clonotype was observed once. The V and J genes are TRBV12-3 or TRBV12-4 and TRBJ2-5; maybe TRBD1 (6 bases). Trimming shortened V by 4 bases and J by 3 bases, and 12 bases separated the two germline ends. There are 14 residues in the CDR3. The CDR3, as DNA: TGTGCCAGCAGTTCCTACAGGGAAAAAGAGACCCAGTACTTC. Translated, it gives CASSSYREKETQYF.

The chain links TRBV12-3 or TRBV12-4 to TRBJ1-1; D is undetermined. V lost 5 bases to trimming and J lost 4 bases, with 14 bases between them. The CDR3 runs to 14 residues. The CDR3 is CASSLSTRSTEAFF. CDR3 nucleotides: TGTGCCAGCAGTCTTAGCACAAGGTCCACTGAAGCTTTCTTT.

A word on this clonotype: Mismatch with germline at one junction end may stem from a read error. The CDR3 bases are TGTGCCGGCAGCTTAGAGCCGGTAAGCTCCCACGAGCAGTACTTC. Translating it yields CAGSLEPVSSHEQYF. V gene TRBV7-6 combines with J gene TRBJ2-7; unclear D gene. Germline assignment: CDR1 SGHVS and CDR2 FNYEAQ. The CDR3 contains 15 residues.

The rearrangement links TRBV20-1 to TRBJ2-7; TRBD1 might be the D (5 bases). This CDR3 has 13 residues. Trimming removed 6 bases at V and 0 bases at J, with 12 bases between. CDR1 and CDR2 (germline): DFQATT, SNEGSKA (reference sequence). As DNA, the CDR3 is TGCAGTGCAAAGACAGATCTCTCCTACGAGCAGTACTTC. Translation: CSAKTDLSYEQYF.

This clonotype came up once. The V and J genes are TRBV12-3 or TRBV12-4 and TRBJ2-7; 7 bases are shared with TRBD1. The ends lost 5 bases at V and 2 bases at J; junction bases unmatched: 3. CDR3 size: 13 residues. This CDR3 is CASSGTATYEQYF. The CDR3 DNA reads TGTGCCAGCAGTGGGACAGCTACCTACGAGCAGTACTTC.

This clonotype was seen just once. This may come from a read error, since a much larger clone is one base off. In DNA, the CDR3 is TGTGCCAGCAGTTTTAAGGGGCCTACCTACGAGCAGTACTTC. It encodes CASSFKGPTYEQYF. The chain joins TRBV27 to TRBJ2-7; possible D gene TRBD1, 5 bases. From germline, CDR1 is MNHEY and CDR2 SMNVEV (reference sequence). The CDR3 consists of 14 residues. Trimming pared 3 bases from V and 2 bases from J, leaving 11 bases between.

The chain recombines TRBV7-2 with TRBJ1-6; no firm D call. Trimming left V 3 bases short and J 2 bases short, with 8 bases between. Germline CDR1 SGHTA, CDR2 FQGNSA. The CDR3 is made up of 15 amino acids. This chain's CDR3 is CASSFQETYNSPLHF. The CDR3 DNA is TGTGCCAGCAGCTTTCAGGAAACCTATAATTCACCCCTCCACTTT.

The V call is TRBV7-9, the J call TRBJ1-4; D unclear. Looked up from germline, CDR1 is SEHNR and CDR2 is FQNEAQ (reference sequence). The CDR3 length is 15 residues. The V gene lost 4 bases and the J gene lost 8 bases, with 17 bases spanning the gap. The CDR3 loop reads CASSSPVGSEEKLFF. The CDR3 nucleotides are TGTGCCAGCAGCTCCCCCGTTGGGTCAGAGGAAAAACTGTTTTTT. The variable domain in full, completed from reference TRBV7-9 and TRBJ1-4, reads DTGVSQNPRHKITKRGQNVTFRCDPISEHNRLYWYRQTLGQGPEFLTYFQNEAQLEKSRLLSDRFSAERPKGSFSTLEIQRTEQGDSAMYLCASSSPVGSEEKLFFGSGTQLSVL.

This clonotype has at least ten counts. V and J are TRBV20-1 and TRBJ2-5; 7 nucleotides match TRBD2. The germline V gene has CDR1 DFQATT and CDR2 SNEGSKA (reference sequence). The CDR3 sequence is 17 residues long. V was clipped by 1 base and J by 2 bases; unmatched bases: 13. CDR3 DNA sequence: TGCAGTGCTAGAGGGCCCCCTCCCTCGGGGGGTCAAGAGACCCAGTACTTC. This gives the protein CSARGPPPSGGQETQYF.

The genes are TRBV28 and TRBJ1-1, with TRBD1 as a possible D gene (5 bases). CDR1 and CDR2 (germline): MDHEN, SYDVKM. V lost 3 bases, J lost 7 bases, and 15 bases lay in between. CDR3 length: 14 residues. In nucleotides, the CDR3 is TGTGCCAGCAGTTTCAGGATCAGACAGAATGAAGCTTTCTTT. This gives the protein CASSFRIRQNEAFF.

As concerns this clonotype: The junction departs from the called germline gene at one end, perhaps through a read error. This sequence joins TRBV5-1 and TRBJ1-1, with D uncertain. The CDR3 consists of 15 residues. Germline V gene sequence: CDR1 SGHRS, CDR2 YFSETQ. CDR3 in DNA: TGCACCAGCAGCTTGGCCCCGGAGATGAACACTGAAGCTTTCTTT. It translates to CTSSLAPEMNTEAFF.

Details on this clonotype: Sequence at one end of the junction differs from germline and may be a read error. The V call is TRBV5-1, the J call TRBJ1-4; TRBD1 might be the D (5 bases). The length of the CDR3 is 15 residues. CDR1 and CDR2 (germline): SGHRS, YFSETQ. CDR3: CASTPGGGTNEKRFF. DNA of the CDR3: TGCGCCAGCACTCCTGGGGGAGGAACTAATGAAAAACGGTTTTTT.

This clonotype was counted a few times. The chain is built from TRBV7-2 and TRBJ2-7, with a possible D match to TRBD1 (5 bases). Per the germline V gene, CDR1 is SGHTA and CDR2 is FQGNSA. Between the trimmed V and J ends, which lost 1 base and 5 bases, there was a span of 9 bases. The CDR3 length is 13 residues. CDR3 sequence (DNA): TGTGCCAGCAGCTTAGTTCTAGGGGACGAGCAGTACTTC. Encoded protein: CASSLVLGDEQYF.

As for this clonotype: The junction differs from germline at one of its ends, possibly a read error. J is TRBJ2-5 and V is TRBV2; the D gene is possibly TRBD1 (6 bases). The germline V gene encodes CDR1 SNHLY and CDR2 FYNNEI. The CDR3 length is 12 residues. CDR3 coding DNA: TGTGCCAGCAATGAAACCTCAGGGGCCCAGTACTTC. This gives the protein CASNETSGAQYF.